These 32 T cell receptor beta chains came from one sample sequenced in a study of identical twins. Via MiXCR, TCRdb re-called the 5' RACE reads, giving one row per CDR3 protein. The repertoire holds approximately 470,000 distinct CDR3 sequences, with 14% as singletons. This sample also belongs to another study, concerning yellow fever vaccine responses in identical twins.

Source material: CD4+ T cells sorted from blood. These receptors originate from a woman aged 18-29 years in good health.

This clonotype has more than one count but fewer than ten. J is TRBJ2-3 and V is TRBV6-2 or TRBV6-3; no clear D. V gave up 6 bases and J gave up 3 bases, with 19 bases separating them. This CDR3 has 16 residues. Germline V gives CDR1 MNHEY, CDR2 SVGEGT. CDR3 DNA: TGTGCCAGCAGCAAACTACGCCAGCCTCTGACAGATACGCAGTATTTT. It translates to CASSKLRQPLTDTQYF.

On this clonotype: The germline gene is not matched at one end of the junction; a read error may be the cause. The chain combines TRBV28 with TRBJ2-7; 12 bases match TRBD2. Germline V gene lookup returns CDR1 MDHEN and CDR2 SYDVKM. The CDR3 totals 15 residues. CDR3 residues: CASSRRLAGAGERYF. The CDR3 DNA reads TGTGCCAGCAGTCGTCGACTAGCGGGAGCGGGCGAGCGGTACTTC.

This clonotype occurred a few times. This chain connects TRBV5-6 to TRBJ2-2, with 10 nucleotides matching TRBD1. Germline-derived CDR1 and CDR2 are SGHDT and YYEEEE. V trimming: 4 bases; J trimming: 6 bases; junction bases outside the gene matches: 6. CDR3 length equals 15 residues. The CDR3 is CASSRDRGGAGELFF. DNA of the CDR3: TGTGCCAGCAGCCGGGACAGGGGAGGGGCCGGGGAGCTGTTTTTT.

This sequence joins TRBV20-1 and TRBJ2-2; 8 nucleotides match TRBD1. J lost 4 bases, V lost 3 bases, and 4 bases had no gene match. Germline assignment: CDR1 DFQATT and CDR2 SNEGSKA (reference sequence). The CDR3 length is 14 residues. CDR3 DNA: TGCAGTGCTAGTAGGGACAGGTCCACCGGGGAGCTGTTTTTT. It yields the protein CSASRDRSTGELFF.

J is TRBJ2-1 and V is TRBV4-3; D is uncertain. This CDR3 is built from 14 residues. Germline V gene sequence: CDR1 LGHNA, CDR2 YSLEER. With 0 bases removed from V and 7 bases from J, the gap between germline ends came to 10 bases. The CDR3 sequence: CASSQETVKNEQFF. The CDR3 nucleotides are TGCGCCAGCAGCCAAGAAACAGTCAAGAATGAGCAGTTCTTC.

This clonotype was detected ten times or more. V gene TRBV21-1 combines with J gene TRBJ2-5; the table's TRBD1 call for D was not verified on the DNA. TRBV21-1 is classified as a pseudogene. This CDR3 comprises 13 residues. CDR3 bases: TGTGCCAGACTTGACAGGGGGGGAGAGACCCAGTACTTC. Its protein is CARLDRGGETQYF.

The CDR3 sequence: CASSPSTGVTYNEQFF. The DNA of the CDR3 is TGTGCCAGCAGCCCCAGTACAGGGGTTACCTACAATGAGCAGTTCTTC. The chain has TRBV7-9 and TRBJ2-1, with 7 bases fitting TRBD1. The CDR3 is made up of 16 amino acids. Germline trimming cut 5 bases from V and 2 bases from J; bases unmatched to any gene: 9. Germline CDR1 and CDR2: SEHNR and FQNEAQ (reference sequence).

This sequence joins TRBV2 and TRBJ2-5, with D perhaps matching TRBD1 or TRBD2 (5 bases each). This CDR3 has 15 amino acids. The germline CDR1 and CDR2 sequences are SNHLY and FYNNEI. The V end lost 5 bases, the J end lost 4 bases, and 17 bases lay between the germline ends. The CDR3 reads CASSSSLGTVETQYF. DNA of the CDR3: TGTGCCAGCAGTTCTTCACTTGGGACGGTAGAGACCCAGTACTTC.

The J gene is TRBJ2-7, the V gene TRBV7-9; D gene uncertain. CDR1 is SEHNR, CDR2 FQNEAQ, per germline (reference sequence). This CDR3 has 14 residues. V gave up 5 bases and J gave up 2 bases, with 13 bases separating them. The DNA for the CDR3 is TGTGCCAGCAGCAACGTCGGAAGAACCTACGAGCAGTACTTC. As protein: CASSNVGRTYEQYF.

This clonotype has just a few counts. The chain has TRBV7-2 and TRBJ2-4, with D hard to call. V lost 0 bases to trimming and J lost 9 bases, with 6 bases between them. Germline assignment: CDR1 SGHTA and CDR2 FQGNSA. The CDR3 has 12 residues. This CDR3 is CASSLAVGIQYF. CDR3 nucleotide sequence: TGTGCCAGCAGCTTAGCGGTTGGCATTCAGTACTTC.

Remarks on this clonotype: The germline gene is not matched at one end of the junction; a read error may be the cause. V usage is TRBV18 and J usage is TRBJ2-7; 11 bases are shared with TRBD2. The CDR3 is made up of 14 amino acids. Per the germline V gene, CDR1 is KGHSH and CDR2 is LQKENI. The chain's CDR3 is CASSPGTSGYEQYF. In DNA, the CDR3 is TGCGCCAGCAGCCCCGGGACTAGCGGCTACGAGCAGTACTTC.

The chain couples TRBV6-5 to TRBJ2-7; weak D call: TRBD1 (5 bases). CDR3 length: 15 amino acids. CDR1 is MNHEY and CDR2 is SVGAGI in the germline V gene. V shed 2 bases and J shed 3 bases, with 14 bases lying between them. CDR3 nucleotide sequence: TGTGCCAGCAGTTACATCGGGCAGGGATTCTACGAGCAGTACTTC. Translated, it gives CASSYIGQGFYEQYF.

The table lists this clonotype with a few counts. V is TRBV20-1 and J is TRBJ2-3; D is uncertain. Looked up from germline, CDR1 is DFQATT and CDR2 is SNEGSKA (reference sequence). The CDR3 has 14 amino acids. DNA of the CDR3: TGCACTCAAGGCGAGACTTTATACACAGATACGCAGTATTTT. Amino acids: CTQGETLYTDTQYF.

This clonotype has more than one count but fewer than ten. This chain connects TRBV5-1 to TRBJ2-1, with D perhaps assigned TRBD1 or TRBD2 (6 bases each). The CDR3 totals 13 residues. The V gene lost 2 bases and the J gene lost 8 bases, with 11 bases spanning the gap. Germline CDR1 and CDR2: SGHRS and YFSETQ. The CDR3 region has the DNA TGCGCCAGCAGCTTATCGGGGGCAGATGAGCAGTTCTTC. Translating gives CASSLSGADEQFF. The whole variable domain, remainder taken from reference TRBV5-1 and TRBJ2-1, is KAGVTQTPRYLIKTRGQQVTLSCSPISGHRSVSWYQQTPGQGLQFLFEYFSETQRNKGNFPGRFSGRQFSNSRSEMNVSTLELGDSALYLCASSLSGADEQFFGPGTRLTVL.

This clonotype was counted at least ten times. The chain has TRBV4-2 and TRBJ2-7; TRBD2 is a possible D gene (6 bases). V was shortened by 0 bases and J by 7 bases, with 22 bases between the two germline ends. The CDR3 consists of 17 residues. Germline-derived CDR1 and CDR2 are LGHNA and YNFKEQ. CDR3 nucleotides: TGTGCCAGCAGCCAAGATTATTCGACTAGGCCATCTGAGGAGCAGTACTTC. It specifies CASSQDYSTRPSEEQYF.

This clonotype has only a few counts. The chain joins TRBV28 to TRBJ1-2; the D gene is possibly TRBD1 (5 bases). CDR1 MDHEN and CDR2 SYDVKM come from the germline V gene. The V end was cut by 7 bases, the J end by 3 bases, with 9 bases between. This CDR3 has 12 amino acids. For the CDR3, the DNA is TGTGCCAGCACAGACAGATACTATGGCTACACCTTC. Its translation: CASTDRYYGYTF.

This clonotype showed up just a few times. V usage is TRBV21-1 and J usage is TRBJ2-2; the DNA was not used to check the table's D call, TRBD2. TRBV21-1 represents a pseudogene. This CDR3 spans 18 amino acids. This CDR3 reads CASSVARLTASNTGELFF. The CDR3 DNA sequence: TGTGCCAGCAGCGTAGCCCGCCTCACAGCTTCGAACACCGGGGAGCTGTTTTTT.

The chain is built from TRBV6-1 and TRBJ2-7, with unresolved D. V was trimmed by 6 bases and J by 0 bases, leaving 9 bases between them. The CDR3 totals 13 residues. Germline V gives CDR1 MNHNS, CDR2 SASEGT. The CDR3 DNA reads TGTGCCAGCAGGAGGTTGTACTCCTACGAGCAGTACTTC. Its protein is CASRRLYSYEQYF.

This clonotype was seen repeatedly, ten times or more. The chain couples TRBV28 to TRBJ2-1; tentatively, D is TRBD1 or TRBD2 (6 bases each). The CDR3 is 12 residues long. V was cut by 3 bases and J by 14 bases, with 14 bases left in between. Germline loops: CDR1 MDHEN, CDR2 SYDVKM. CDR3 sequence: CASSFEGGQKFF. The CDR3 DNA sequence: TGTGCCAGCAGTTTCGAGGGGGGCCAGAAGTTCTTC.

The rearrangement joins TRBV7-2 to TRBJ2-7; D tentatively reads TRBD1 or TRBD2 (6 bases each). Trimming took 1 base from V and 0 from J, leaving 13 bases between them. This CDR3 spans 16 amino acids. CDR1 is SGHTA and CDR2 is FQGNSA in the germline V gene. CDR3 sequence (DNA): TGTGCCAGCAGCTTAGAAGGGGGGACCAGCTCCTACGAGCAGTACTTC. Translation: CASSLEGGTSSYEQYF.

The table lists this clonotype with a count of one. V gene TRBV5-8 combines with J gene TRBJ2-7; D not certain. The V and J ends lost 7 bases and 1 base respectively, with 18 bases between them. CDR1 is SGHTS and CDR2 is YDEGEE in the germline V gene. CDR3 size: 15 residues. CDR3 amino acids: CASGPDGDPSYEQYF. The CDR3 DNA is TGTGCCAGCGGACCGGACGGAGACCCATCCTACGAGCAGTACTTC.

This clonotype was observed a handful of times. This chain connects TRBV28 to TRBJ2-7; TRBD2 matches at 10 bases. CDR1 and CDR2 (germline): MDHEN, SYDVKM. This CDR3 spans 15 amino acids. J gave up 3 bases and V 1 base, and 3 bases lay outside the gene matches. CDR3 sequence reads: CASSLSSSGSYEQYF. For the CDR3, the DNA is TGTGCCAGCAGTTTATCGTCTAGCGGGAGCTACGAGCAGTACTTC.

The chain links TRBV6-5 to TRBJ2-7; D possibly corresponds to TRBD1 (5 bases). This CDR3 is 14 amino acids long. The ends were cut back, 4 bases at V and 2 bases at J, with 12 bases in the middle. Germline CDR1 is MNHEY and CDR2 is SVGAGI. The CDR3 spells CASSSAGLPYEQYF. CDR3 DNA: TGTGCCAGCAGTTCTGCAGGGTTACCCTACGAGCAGTACTTC.

The sample holds a few counts of this clonotype. The rearrangement joins TRBV5-1 to TRBJ2-2, with D tentatively TRBD2 (6 bases). Trimming shortened V by 7 bases and J by 1 base, and 11 bases separated the two germline ends. The CDR3 runs 14 residues. The germline CDR1 and CDR2 sequences are SGHRS and YFSETQ. CDR3 residues: CASLGLGNTGELFF. CDR3 sequence (DNA): TGCGCCAGCCTGGGACTGGGGAACACCGGGGAGCTGTTTTTT.

This sequence joins TRBV11-2 and TRBJ2-3, with 10 bases lining up with TRBD1. CDR1 is SGHAT, CDR2 FQNNGV, per germline. This CDR3 is 15 amino acids long. Unmatched junction bases numbered 9, after V lost 6 bases and J lost 6 bases. The CDR3 spells CASRSGQGRPDTQYF. The CDR3 nucleotides read TGTGCCAGCAGATCGGGACAGGGGCGCCCGGATACGCAGTATTTT.

This sequence joins TRBV27 and TRBJ2-5; a weak D match, TRBD2 (7 bases). Germline CDR1 reads MNHEY; CDR2 reads SMNVEV (reference sequence). V lost 6 bases, J lost 0 bases, and 14 bases lay in between. The length of the CDR3 is 15 residues. The CDR3 DNA sequence: TGTGCCAGCAGCCTTGGGGGGGGCCACCAAGAGACCCAGTACTTC. Protein sequence: CASSLGGGHQETQYF.

The genes are TRBV20-1 and TRBJ2-5; D perhaps matches TRBD1 (5 bases). The CDR3 spans 13 residues. V gave up 3 bases and J gave up 7 bases, with 15 bases separating them. Germline V gene sequence: CDR1 DFQATT, CDR2 SNEGSKA (reference sequence). CDR3 amino acids: CSARATVGRTQYF. CDR3 nucleotides: TGCAGTGCTAGGGCGACCGTGGGGCGGACCCAGTACTTC.

This clonotype was seen more than once but under ten times. V and J are TRBV12-3 or TRBV12-4 and TRBJ1-1; no firm D call. V was pared by 3 bases and J by 5 bases, with 16 bases between. The CDR3 runs to 15 residues. The chain's CDR3 is CASSFARVEKTEAFF. DNA for the CDR3: TGTGCCAGCAGTTTCGCGAGGGTCGAGAAGACTGAAGCTTTCTTT.

The V call is TRBV12-3 or TRBV12-4, the J call TRBJ1-3; D is unclear. V was trimmed by 3 bases and J by 8 bases, leaving 23 bases between them. This CDR3 is 17 amino acids long. The CDR3 sequence is CASSFPVGAGIRDTIYF. For the CDR3, the DNA is TGTGCCAGCAGTTTTCCCGTGGGCGCGGGGATACGGGACACCATATATTTT.

The chain has TRBV7-2 and TRBJ2-7; perhaps TRBD2 as D (7 bases). CDR3 length: 16 residues. The V gene's germline CDR1 is SGHTA and CDR2 FQGNSA. V was clipped by 2 bases and J by 3 bases, with 17 bases between them. The CDR3 nucleotides are TGTGCCAGCAGCTTAAGGACAGTGAGGGAGGGCTACGAGCAGTACTTC. Protein sequence: CASSLRTVREGYEQYF.

There are a few counts of this clonotype. CDR3 DNA: TGTGCCAGCAGCTCCGACAGGGGGGGTTACGAGCAGTACTTC. Protein product: CASSSDRGGYEQYF. The chain recombines TRBV6-1 with TRBJ2-7, with 9 nucleotides matching TRBD1. V lost 6 bases to trimming and J lost 4 bases; unmatched junction nucleotides: 7. The germline gives CDR1 MNHNS, CDR2 SASEGT. The CDR3 length is 14 residues.

The rearrangement links TRBV29-1 to TRBJ2-3; D gene unclear. The germline V gene encodes CDR1 SQVTM and CDR2 ANQGSEA. Trimming took 3 bases from V and 3 from J, leaving 13 bases between them. The CDR3 extends over 14 amino acids. The CDR3 region has the DNA TGCAGCGTTGATATGGCTAGGAGAACAGATACGCAGTATTTT. This encodes CSVDMARRTDTQYF.